This TCR beta chain originates from a study of blood T cells in healthy people across ages. As for the study in general: Per two T cells, template switching captured roughly one barcoded beta molecule. Study results and caveats: In long-lived donors, naive CD4+ cell counts and diversity exceeded those of aged donors.

Deletions cut 5 bases from V and 6 bases from J, with 14 bases between. CDR3 length equals 13 residues. Remarks on this clonotype: What it binds is unknown.

A second PCR of roughly 7 to 11 cycles used a sample-barcoded 5' primer and a J-beta primer mix. TCRdb used MiXCR to reprocess the 5' RACE reads, holding one entry per CDR3 protein. The table has 650,000 to 1,000,000 distinct CDR3 sequences, roughly 46% seen once. Each donor's blood draw was approximately 10 milliliters of peripheral blood. The receptor comes from an elderly man in good health. The material sequenced was blood. This chain joins TRBV12-3 or TRBV12-4 and TRBJ2-7; D not resolved. CDR3 protein: CASSVEAGSEQYF. The CDR3 coding sequence is TGTGCCAGCAGTGTAGAAGCCGGGTCCGAGCAGTACTTC.